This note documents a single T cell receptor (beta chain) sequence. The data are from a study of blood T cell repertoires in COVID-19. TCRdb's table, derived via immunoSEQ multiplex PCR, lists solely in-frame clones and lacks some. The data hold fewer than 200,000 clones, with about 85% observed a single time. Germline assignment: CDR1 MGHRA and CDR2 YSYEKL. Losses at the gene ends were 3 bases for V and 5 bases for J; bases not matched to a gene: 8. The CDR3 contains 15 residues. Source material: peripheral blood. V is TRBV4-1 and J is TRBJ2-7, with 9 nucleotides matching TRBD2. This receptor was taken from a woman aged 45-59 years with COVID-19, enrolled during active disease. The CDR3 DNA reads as TGCGCCAGCAGCCACCCTGTAGCGGGGGTAGACGAGCAGTACTTC. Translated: CASSHPVAGVDEQYF.